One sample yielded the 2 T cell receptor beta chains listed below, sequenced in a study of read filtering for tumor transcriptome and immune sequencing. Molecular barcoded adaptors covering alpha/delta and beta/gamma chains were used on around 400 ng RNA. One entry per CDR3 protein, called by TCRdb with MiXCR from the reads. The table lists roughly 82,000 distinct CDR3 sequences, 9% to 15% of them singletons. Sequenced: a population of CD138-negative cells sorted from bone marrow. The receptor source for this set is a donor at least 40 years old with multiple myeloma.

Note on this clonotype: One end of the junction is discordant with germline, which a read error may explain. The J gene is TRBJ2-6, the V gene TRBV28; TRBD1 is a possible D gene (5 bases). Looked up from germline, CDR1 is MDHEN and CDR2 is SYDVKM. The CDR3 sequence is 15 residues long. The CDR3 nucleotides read TGTGCCAGCAAGGGCGGTAGTTCTGGGGCCAACGCCCTGACCTTC. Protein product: CASKGGSSGANALTF. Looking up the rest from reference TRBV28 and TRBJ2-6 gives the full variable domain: DVKVTQSSRYLVKRTGEKVFLECVQDMDHENMFWYRQDPGLGLRLIYFSYDVKMKEKGDIPEGYSVSREKKERFSLILESASTNQTSMYLCASKGGSSGANALTFGAGSRLTVL.

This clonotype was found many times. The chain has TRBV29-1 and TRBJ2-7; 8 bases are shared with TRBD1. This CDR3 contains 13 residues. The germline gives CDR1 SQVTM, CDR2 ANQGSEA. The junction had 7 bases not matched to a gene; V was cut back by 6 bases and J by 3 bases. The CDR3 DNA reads TGCAGCGTGGACCGGACAGGGAGCTACGAGCAGTACTTC. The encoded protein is CSVDRTGSYEQYF.